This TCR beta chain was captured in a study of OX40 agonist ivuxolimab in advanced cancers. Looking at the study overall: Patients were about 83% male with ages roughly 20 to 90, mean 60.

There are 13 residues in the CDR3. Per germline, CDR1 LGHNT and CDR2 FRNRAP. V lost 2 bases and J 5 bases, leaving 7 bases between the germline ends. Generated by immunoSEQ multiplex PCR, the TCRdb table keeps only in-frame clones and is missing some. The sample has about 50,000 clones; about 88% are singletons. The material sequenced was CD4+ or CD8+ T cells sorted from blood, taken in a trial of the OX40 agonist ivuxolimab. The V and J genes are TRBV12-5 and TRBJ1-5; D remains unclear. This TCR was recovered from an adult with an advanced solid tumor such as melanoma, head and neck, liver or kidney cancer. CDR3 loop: CASGLNHDQPQHF. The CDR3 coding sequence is TGTGCTAGTGGTTTGAATCATGATCAGCCCCAGCATTTT.